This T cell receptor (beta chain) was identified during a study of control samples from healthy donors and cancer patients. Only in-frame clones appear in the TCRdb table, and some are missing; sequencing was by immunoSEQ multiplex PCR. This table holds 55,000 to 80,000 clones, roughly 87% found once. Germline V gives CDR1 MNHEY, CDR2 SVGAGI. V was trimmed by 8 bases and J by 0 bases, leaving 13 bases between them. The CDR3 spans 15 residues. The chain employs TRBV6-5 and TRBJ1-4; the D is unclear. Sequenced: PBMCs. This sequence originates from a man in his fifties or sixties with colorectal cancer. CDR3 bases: TGTGCCAGCGGCCGAGGGCCGACAACTAATGAAAAACTGTTTTTT. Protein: CASGRGPTTNEKLFF.